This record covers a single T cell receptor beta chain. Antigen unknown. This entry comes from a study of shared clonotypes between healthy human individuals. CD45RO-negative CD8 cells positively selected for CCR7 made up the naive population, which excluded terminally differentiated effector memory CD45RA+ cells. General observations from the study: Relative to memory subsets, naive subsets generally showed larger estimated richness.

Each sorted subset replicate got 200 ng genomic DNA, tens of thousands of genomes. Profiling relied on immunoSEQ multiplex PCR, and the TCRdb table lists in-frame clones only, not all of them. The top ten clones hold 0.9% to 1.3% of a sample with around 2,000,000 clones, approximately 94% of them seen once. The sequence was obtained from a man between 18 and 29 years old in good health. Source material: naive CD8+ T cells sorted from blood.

The CDR3 bases are TGCGCCAGCAGCCAGGGACAGGGTGGCGGAAACACCATATATTTT. Its protein is CASSQGQGGGNTIYF. This chain connects TRBV5-1 to TRBJ1-3, with 9 positions matching TRBD1. The length of the CDR3 is 15 residues. Looked up from germline, CDR1 is SGHRS and CDR2 is YFSETQ. J lost 4 bases, V lost 4 bases, and 6 bases had no gene match.